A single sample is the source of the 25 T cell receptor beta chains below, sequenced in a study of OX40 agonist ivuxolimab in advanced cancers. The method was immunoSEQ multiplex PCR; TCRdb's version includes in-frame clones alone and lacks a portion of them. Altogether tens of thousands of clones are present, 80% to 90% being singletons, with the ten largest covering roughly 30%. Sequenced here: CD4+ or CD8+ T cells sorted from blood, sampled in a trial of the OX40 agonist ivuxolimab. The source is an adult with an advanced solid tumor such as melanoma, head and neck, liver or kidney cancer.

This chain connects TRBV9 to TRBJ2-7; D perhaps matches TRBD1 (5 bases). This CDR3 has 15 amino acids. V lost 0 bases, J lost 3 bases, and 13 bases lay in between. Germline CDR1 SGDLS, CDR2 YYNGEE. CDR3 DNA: TGTGCCAGCAGCGTAGGCCAGGGTCGGCTCTACGAGCAGTACTTC. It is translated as CASSVGQGRLYEQYF.

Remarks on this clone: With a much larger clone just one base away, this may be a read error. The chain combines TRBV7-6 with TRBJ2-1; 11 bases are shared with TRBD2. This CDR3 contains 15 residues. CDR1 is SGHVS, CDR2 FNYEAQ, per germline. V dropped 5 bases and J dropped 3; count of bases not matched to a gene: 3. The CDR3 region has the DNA TGTGCCAGCAGCGCCGGGACTAGCGGCTACAATGAGCAGTTCTTC. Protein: CASSAGTSGYNEQFF.

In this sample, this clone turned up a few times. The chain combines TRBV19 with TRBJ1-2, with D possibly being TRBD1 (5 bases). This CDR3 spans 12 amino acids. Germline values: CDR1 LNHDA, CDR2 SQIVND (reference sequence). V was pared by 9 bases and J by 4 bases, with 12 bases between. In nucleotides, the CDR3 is TGTGCCAGCGGGACGCTTGGCTATGGCTACACCTTC. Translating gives CASGTLGYGYTF.

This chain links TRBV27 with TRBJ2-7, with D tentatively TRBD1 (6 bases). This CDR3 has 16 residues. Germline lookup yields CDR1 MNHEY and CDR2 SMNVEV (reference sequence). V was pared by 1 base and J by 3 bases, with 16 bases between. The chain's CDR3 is CASSLYGAGESYEQYF. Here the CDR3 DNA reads TGTGCCAGCAGTTTATATGGGGCAGGGGAAAGCTACGAGCAGTACTTC.

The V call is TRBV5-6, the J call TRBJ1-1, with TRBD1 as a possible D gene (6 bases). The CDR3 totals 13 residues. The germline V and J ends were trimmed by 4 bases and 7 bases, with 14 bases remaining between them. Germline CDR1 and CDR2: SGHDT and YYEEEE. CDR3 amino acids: CASSPEQGLEAFF. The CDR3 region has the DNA TGTGCCAGCAGCCCCGAACAGGGACTTGAAGCTTTCTTT.

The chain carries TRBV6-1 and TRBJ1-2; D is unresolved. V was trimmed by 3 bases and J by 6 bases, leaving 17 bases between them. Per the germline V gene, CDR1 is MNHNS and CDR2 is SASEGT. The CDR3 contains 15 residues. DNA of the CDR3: TGTGCCAGCAGTGACCGGGCCCTCTTTAGCCATGGCTACACCTTC. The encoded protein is CASSDRALFSHGYTF.

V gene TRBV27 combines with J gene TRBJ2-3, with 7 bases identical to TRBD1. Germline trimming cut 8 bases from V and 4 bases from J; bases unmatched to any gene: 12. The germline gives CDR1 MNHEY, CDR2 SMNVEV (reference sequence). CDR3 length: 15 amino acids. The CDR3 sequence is CASGVRQGIADTQYF. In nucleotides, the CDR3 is TGTGCCAGCGGTGTTAGACAGGGTATCGCAGATACGCAGTATTTT.

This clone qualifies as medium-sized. The CDR3 DNA sequence: TGCGCCAGCAGCCAAGAGGGGACACATTCTCAAGAGACCCAGTACTTC. Translation: CASSQEGTHSQETQYF. The V gene is TRBV4-1, the J gene TRBJ2-5; TRBD1 might be the D (6 bases). The V end was cut by 0 bases, the J end by 2 bases, with 13 bases between. The CDR3 sequence is 16 residues long. CDR1 and CDR2 (germline): MGHRA, YSYEKL.

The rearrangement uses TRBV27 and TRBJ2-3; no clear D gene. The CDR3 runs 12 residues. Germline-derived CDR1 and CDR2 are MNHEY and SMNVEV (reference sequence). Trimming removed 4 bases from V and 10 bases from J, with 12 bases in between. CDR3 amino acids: CASSWSAPPQYF. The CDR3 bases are TGTGCCAGCAGTTGGTCCGCTCCCCCGCAGTATTTT.

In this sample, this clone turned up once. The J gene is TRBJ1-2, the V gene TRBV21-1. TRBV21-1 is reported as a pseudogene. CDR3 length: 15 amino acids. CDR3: CASSKRPARSYGYTF. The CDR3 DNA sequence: TGTGCCAGCAGCAAAAGGCCGGCAAGGAGCTATGGCTACACCTTC.

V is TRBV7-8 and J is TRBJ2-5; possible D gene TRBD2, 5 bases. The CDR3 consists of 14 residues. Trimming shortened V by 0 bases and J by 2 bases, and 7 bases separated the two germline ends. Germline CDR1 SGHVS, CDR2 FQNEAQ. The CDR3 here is CASSLAPGQETQYF. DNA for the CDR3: TGTGCCAGCAGCTTAGCGCCGGGGCAAGAGACCCAGTACTTC. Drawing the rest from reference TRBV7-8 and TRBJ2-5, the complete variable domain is GAGVSQSPRYKVAKRGQDVALRCDPISGHVSLFWYQQALGQGPEFLTYFQNEAQLDKSGLPSDRFFAERPEGSVSTLKIQRTQQEDSAVYLCASSLAPGQETQYFGPGTRLLVL.

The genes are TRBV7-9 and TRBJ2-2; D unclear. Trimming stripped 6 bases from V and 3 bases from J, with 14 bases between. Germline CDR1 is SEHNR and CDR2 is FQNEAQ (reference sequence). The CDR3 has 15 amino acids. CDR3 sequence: CASSRGEAYTGELFF. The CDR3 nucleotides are TGTGCCAGCAGTCGCGGAGAGGCTTACACCGGGGAGCTGTTTTTT.

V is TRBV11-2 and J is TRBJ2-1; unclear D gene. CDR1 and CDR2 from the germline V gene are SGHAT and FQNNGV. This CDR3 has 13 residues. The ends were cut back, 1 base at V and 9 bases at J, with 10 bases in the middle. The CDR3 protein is CASSLVSKSEQFF. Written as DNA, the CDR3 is TGTGCCAGCAGCTTAGTGTCGAAATCTGAGCAGTTCTTC.

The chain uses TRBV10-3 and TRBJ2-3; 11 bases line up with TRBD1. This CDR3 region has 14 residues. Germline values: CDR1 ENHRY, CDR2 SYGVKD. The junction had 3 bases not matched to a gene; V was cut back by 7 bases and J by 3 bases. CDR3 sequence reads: CAIKGQGATDTQYF. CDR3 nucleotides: TGTGCCATCAAAGGACAGGGGGCTACAGATACGCAGTATTTT.

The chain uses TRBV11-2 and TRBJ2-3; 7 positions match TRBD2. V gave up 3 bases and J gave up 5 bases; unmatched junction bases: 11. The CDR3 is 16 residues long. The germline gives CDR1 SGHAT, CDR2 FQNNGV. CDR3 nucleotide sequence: TGTGCCAGCAGCTTCCCCGAGGCTAGCGGAGTAGATACGCAGTATTTT. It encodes CASSFPEASGVDTQYF.

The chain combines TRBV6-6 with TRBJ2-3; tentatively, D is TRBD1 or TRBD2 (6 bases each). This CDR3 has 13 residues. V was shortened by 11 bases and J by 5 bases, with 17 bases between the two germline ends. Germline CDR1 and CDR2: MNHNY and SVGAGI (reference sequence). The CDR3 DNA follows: TGTGCCGCTTGGAGGGGGGCGAGAGATACGCAGTATTTT. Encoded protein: CAAWRGARDTQYF.

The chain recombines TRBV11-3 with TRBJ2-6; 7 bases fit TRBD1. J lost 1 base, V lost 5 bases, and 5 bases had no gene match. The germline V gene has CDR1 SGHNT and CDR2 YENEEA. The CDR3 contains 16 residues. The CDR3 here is CASSPRGTSGANVLTF. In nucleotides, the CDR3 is TGTGCCAGCAGCCCCAGGGGGACATCTGGGGCCAACGTCCTGACTTTC.

CDR3 loop: CASSLGRGGHEQYF. In DNA, the CDR3 is TGTGCCAGCAGCTTAGGTCGGGGGGGACACGAGCAGTACTTC. The chain is built from TRBV11-2 and TRBJ2-7; 8 bases agree with TRBD2. The germline V gene has CDR1 SGHAT and CDR2 FQNNGV. V was pared by 1 base and J by 5 bases, with 4 bases of the junction left unmatched. This CDR3 is built from 14 residues.

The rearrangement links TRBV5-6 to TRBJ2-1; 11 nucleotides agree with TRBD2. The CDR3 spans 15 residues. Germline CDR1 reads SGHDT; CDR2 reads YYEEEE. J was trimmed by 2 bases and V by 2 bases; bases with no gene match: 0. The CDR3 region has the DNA TGTGCCAGCAGCTTTAGCGGGAGGGCCTACAATGAGCAGTTCTTC. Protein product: CASSFSGRAYNEQFF.

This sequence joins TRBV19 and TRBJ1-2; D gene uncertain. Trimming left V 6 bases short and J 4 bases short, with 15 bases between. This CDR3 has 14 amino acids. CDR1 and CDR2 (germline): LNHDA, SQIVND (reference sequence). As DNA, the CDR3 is TGTGCCAGTAGGGCGGCGGCGGGCCTCTATGGCTACACCTTC. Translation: CASRAAAGLYGYTF. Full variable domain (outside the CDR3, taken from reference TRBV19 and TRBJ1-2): DGGITQSPKYLFRKEGQNVTLSCEQNLNHDAMYWYRQDPGQGLRLIYYSQIVNDFQKGDIAEGYSVSREKKESFPLTVTSAQKNPTAFYLCASRAAAGLYGYTFGSGTRLTVV.

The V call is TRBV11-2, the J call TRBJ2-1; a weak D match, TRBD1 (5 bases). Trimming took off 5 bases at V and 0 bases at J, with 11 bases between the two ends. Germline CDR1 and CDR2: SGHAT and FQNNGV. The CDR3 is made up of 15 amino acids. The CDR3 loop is CASSQGHSSYNEQFF. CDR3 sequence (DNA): TGTGCCAGCAGCCAAGGACATAGCTCCTACAATGAGCAGTTCTTC.

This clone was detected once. The CDR3 DNA reads as TGTGCCAGCTCACTCTACCGACAGGGAGGTCAGCCCCAGCATTTT. Translation: CASSLYRQGGQPQHF. The chain joins TRBV18 to TRBJ1-5, with 7 bases matching TRBD1. The CDR3 runs to 15 residues. V shed 4 bases and J 6 bases; nucleotides not matched to a gene: 9. Germline loops: CDR1 KGHSH, CDR2 LQKENI.

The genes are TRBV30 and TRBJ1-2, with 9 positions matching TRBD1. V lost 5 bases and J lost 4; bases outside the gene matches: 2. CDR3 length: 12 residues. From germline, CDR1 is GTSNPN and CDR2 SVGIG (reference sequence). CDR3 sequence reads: CAWGQGSYGYTF. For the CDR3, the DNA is TGTGCCTGGGGACAGGGGTCCTATGGCTACACCTTC. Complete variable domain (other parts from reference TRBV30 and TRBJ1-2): SQTIHQWPATLVQPVGSPLSLECTVEGTSNPNLYWYRQAAGRGLQLLFYSVGIGQISSEVPQNLSASRPQDRQFILSSKKLLLSDSGFYLCAWGQGSYGYTFGSGTRLTVV.

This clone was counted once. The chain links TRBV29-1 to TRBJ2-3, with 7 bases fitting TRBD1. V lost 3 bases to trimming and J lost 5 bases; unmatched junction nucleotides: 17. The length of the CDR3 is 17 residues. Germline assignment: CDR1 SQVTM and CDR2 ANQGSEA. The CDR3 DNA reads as TGCAGCGTTGAGAGAGATACCACAGGGGCCGAACTAGATACGCAGTATTTT. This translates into CSVERDTTGAELDTQYF.

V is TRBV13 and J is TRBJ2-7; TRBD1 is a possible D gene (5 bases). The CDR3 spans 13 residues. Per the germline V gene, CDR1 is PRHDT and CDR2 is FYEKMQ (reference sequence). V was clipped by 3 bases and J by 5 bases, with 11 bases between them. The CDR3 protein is CASSFPRAHEQYF. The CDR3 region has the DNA TGTGCCAGCAGCTTCCCCAGGGCCCACGAGCAGTACTTC.